These 16 T cell receptor beta chains were sequenced from one sample in a study of T-cell reconstitution after alpha-beta-depleted transplantation in children. Unique molecular identifiers were incorporated into the prepared TCRbeta library. TCRdb re-called the PCR reads through MiXCR, storing one row per CDR3 protein. The sample lists some 550,000 distinct CDR3 sequences, 23% occurring once. The sample in question was PBMCs, mostly from graft donor cells, obtained 360 days after TCRalphabeta/CD19-depleted stem cell transplant. These receptors all come from a boy less than two years old who had a stem cell transplant for acute myeloid leukemia, so the T cells may come from the graft donor.

This clonotype was recorded once. The chain couples TRBV5-1 to TRBJ2-3; D is unclear. Trimming pared 0 bases from V and 2 bases from J, leaving 13 bases between. Looked up from germline, CDR1 is SGHRS and CDR2 is YFSETQ. The CDR3 consists of 16 residues. The CDR3 is CASSLARQPNTDTQYF. The DNA of the CDR3 is TGCGCCAGCAGCTTGGCCAGGCAACCGAACACAGATACGCAGTATTTT.

The genes are TRBV7-2 and TRBJ2-3; D gene uncertain. The CDR3 sequence is 14 residues long. Deletions cut 4 bases from V and 2 bases from J, with 10 bases between. CDR1 is SGHTA, CDR2 FQGNSA, per germline. CDR3 protein: CASSSRPYTDTQYF. CDR3 in DNA: TGTGCCAGCAGCTCGAGGCCCTACACAGATACGCAGTATTTT.

This clonotype showed up many times. The V call is TRBV20-1, the J call TRBJ1-1; no clear D. V lost 6 bases and J 1 base, leaving 3 bases between the germline ends. CDR3 length: 10 residues. CDR1 and CDR2 from the germline V gene are DFQATT and SNEGSKA (reference sequence). The CDR3 region has the DNA TGCAGTGCGGGGAACACTGAAGCTTTCTTT. Translation: CSAGNTEAFF.

In its sample, this clonotype was seen many times. The chain combines TRBV12-3 or TRBV12-4 with TRBJ1-3; 8 bases are a match to TRBD1. The V segment lost 0 bases and the J segment 9 bases; nucleotides outside the gene matches: 4. There are 14 residues in the CDR3. The CDR3 DNA reads as TGTGCCAGCAGTTTAGCGGACAGGGCTCGCACCATATATTTT. Its translation is CASSLADRARTIYF.

This clonotype has at least ten counts. The chain links TRBV6-5 to TRBJ2-7; TRBD1 matches at 8 bases. The CDR3 totals 12 residues. V trimming: 8 bases; J trimming: 9 bases; junction bases outside the gene matches: 9. Germline values: CDR1 MNHEY, CDR2 SVGAGI. The CDR3 spells CASGRDRMRQYF. In DNA, the CDR3 is TGTGCCAGCGGCCGGGACAGGATGCGGCAGTACTTC.

The V and J genes are TRBV6-5 and TRBJ2-1; D perhaps matches TRBD2 (5 bases). This CDR3 is 14 amino acids long. Trimming cost V 4 bases and J 6 bases, with 13 bases left between them. Germline CDR1 MNHEY, CDR2 SVGAGI. CDR3 DNA sequence: TGTGCCAGCAGTTTCACTGGCGGGTTCAATGAGCAGTTCTTC. Translating it yields CASSFTGGFNEQFF.

This clonotype was observed a handful of times. The chain has TRBV3-1 and TRBJ2-3; D gene uncertain. Germline CDR1 and CDR2: LGHDT and YNNKEL (reference sequence). The CDR3 is 13 amino acids. Deletions cut 2 bases from V and 2 bases from J, with 5 bases between. CDR3 region: CASSQISTDTQYF. The CDR3 DNA follows: TGTGCCAGCAGCCAAATATCCACAGATACGCAGTATTTT.

The chain uses TRBV29-1 and TRBJ2-2, with TRBD1 identical over 7 bases. J gave up 1 base and V 6 bases, and 2 bases lay outside the gene matches. This CDR3 spans 13 amino acids. Germline CDR1 SQVTM, CDR2 ANQGSEA. As DNA, the CDR3 is TGCAGCGTACGGACAGGGAACACCGGGGAGCTGTTTTTT. The encoded protein is CSVRTGNTGELFF.

The rearrangement uses TRBV7-6 and TRBJ2-3, with 7 bases identical to TRBD2. Germline V lookup: CDR1 SGHVS, CDR2 FNYEAQ. This CDR3 is built from 15 residues. V was pared by 3 bases and J by 6 bases, with 9 bases of the junction left unmatched. Written as DNA, the CDR3 is TGTGCCAGCAGCTTCGACGGGGGGACTTTGGATACGCAGTATTTT. It yields the protein CASSFDGGTLDTQYF.

This clonotype showed up many times. The rearrangement uses TRBV6-5 and TRBJ2-1; D remains unclear. The V gene's germline CDR1 is MNHEY and CDR2 SVGAGI. This CDR3 has 15 amino acids. Trimming removed 2 bases at V and 2 bases at J, with 10 bases between. CDR3 sequence reads: CASSYRVTPYNEQFF. For the CDR3, the DNA is TGTGCCAGCAGTTACCGGGTCACCCCCTACAATGAGCAGTTCTTC.

There are many counts of this clonotype. CDR3 loop: CATSRGGKGLEETQYF. The DNA of the CDR3 is TGTGCCACCAGCAGAGGGGGAAAGGGACTCGAAGAGACCCAGTACTTC. The chain combines TRBV15 with TRBJ2-5; possible D gene TRBD2, 6 bases. Trimming took off 1 base at V and 3 bases at J, with 15 bases between the two ends. Per germline, CDR1 LNHNV and CDR2 YYDKDF (reference sequence). The CDR3 spans 16 residues.

V usage is TRBV7-2 and J usage is TRBJ1-5, with D maybe TRBD1 (5 bases). This CDR3 has 16 amino acids. V was shortened by 5 bases and J by 1 base, with 15 bases between the two germline ends. Germline CDR1 reads SGHTA; CDR2 reads FQGNSA. The CDR3 sequence: CASSASGAVSNQPQHF. The CDR3 region has the DNA TGTGCCAGCAGCGCCTCCGGGGCGGTGAGCAATCAGCCCCAGCATTTT.

In this sample, this clonotype turned up a few times. The chain couples TRBV5-6 to TRBJ2-5; 12 positions agree with TRBD2. The junction had 5 bases not matched to a gene; V was cut back by 6 bases and J by 5 bases. Germline CDR1 reads SGHDT; CDR2 reads YYEEEE. There are 14 residues in the CDR3. CDR3 coding DNA: TGTGCCAGCAAACTAGCGGGGGGCGTGGAGACCCAGTACTTC. Translated: CASKLAGGVETQYF.

The gene calls are TRBV5-5 and TRBJ2-3, with a weak D call TRBD2 (6 bases). The CDR3 is 13 amino acids. The germline gives CDR1 SGHKS, CDR2 YYEKEE (reference sequence). V lost 4 bases and J lost 6, with 12 bases in between. The CDR3 nucleotides are TGTGCCAGCAGCGGTGGACTAATTGATACGCAGTATTTT. It is translated as CASSGGLIDTQYF.

This clonotype has only a few counts. V is TRBV5-1 and J is TRBJ2-7, with D possibly being TRBD2 (5 bases). The length of the CDR3 is 15 residues. The germline V gene encodes CDR1 SGHRS and CDR2 YFSETQ. Trimming took 2 bases from V and 5 from J, leaving 17 bases between them. The CDR3 spells CASSFVLGGSHEQYF. CDR3 nucleotide sequence: TGCGCCAGCAGCTTCGTATTAGGTGGGAGCCACGAGCAGTACTTC.

The rearrangement uses TRBV3-1 and TRBJ2-5; D gene uncertain. The germline V and J ends were trimmed by 1 base and 3 bases, with 9 bases remaining between them. CDR1 and CDR2 from the germline V gene are LGHDT and YNNKEL (reference sequence). CDR3 length equals 14 residues. The CDR3 coding sequence is TGTGCCAGCAGCCAAGGGACGGCAAAAGAGACCCAGTACTTC. Amino acid sequence: CASSQGTAKETQYF.